These 19 T cell receptor beta chains share one sample of origin, sequenced in a study of T cells after somatic rescue of genetic block. TCRdb keeps only in-frame clones here, not all; method: immunoSEQ multiplex PCR. Of approximately 78,000 clones in the sample, approximately 91% were seen once. Material: peripheral blood mononuclear cells (PBMCs). These receptors were taken from a man aged 30 to 45.

The DNA of the CDR3 is TGTGCCAGCAGTCCCCAAATAGATGCAAACCCGTACTTC. It encodes CASSPQIDANPYF. V usage is TRBV28 and J usage is TRBJ2-7, with D unresolved. Looked up from germline, CDR1 is MDHEN and CDR2 is SYDVKM. V dropped 5 bases and J dropped 12 bases, with 20 bases sitting between them. CDR3 length: 13 residues. The variable domain in full, with the rest retrieved from reference TRBV28 and TRBJ2-7, is DVKVTQSSRYLVKRTGEKVFLECVQDMDHENMFWYRQDPGLGLRLIYFSYDVKMKEKGDIPEGYSVSREKKERFSLILESASTNQTSMYLCASSPQIDANPYFGPGTRLTVT.

The V call is TRBV6-1, the J call TRBJ2-2; either TRBD1 or TRBD2 may fit D (7 bases each). Trimming pared 6 bases from V and 7 bases from J, leaving 15 bases between. CDR3 length equals 14 residues. From germline, CDR1 is MNHNS and CDR2 SASEGT. The CDR3 sequence: CASSGEGAIGELFF. DNA for the CDR3: TGTGCCAGCAGCGGGGAGGGGGCAATCGGGGAGCTGTTTTTT.

The CDR3 region is CSVEEWDRDFDGYTF. The CDR3 DNA sequence: TGCAGCGTTGAAGAATGGGACAGGGATTTTGATGGCTACACCTTC. The chain joins TRBV29-1 to TRBJ1-2; TRBD1 matches at 9 bases. The germline V gene encodes CDR1 SQVTM and CDR2 ANQGSEA. J lost 6 bases, V lost 0 bases, and 8 bases had no gene match. The CDR3 loop spans 15 amino acids.

This clone was recorded a few times. CDR3 in amino acids: CAISEIGQRQYEQYF. The CDR3 DNA sequence: TGTGCCATCAGTGAAATTGGACAGCGACAGTACGAGCAGTACTTC. This chain connects TRBV10-3 to TRBJ2-7, with D possibly TRBD1 on 6 matching bases. The CDR3 totals 15 residues. The germline V gene encodes CDR1 ENHRY and CDR2 SYGVKD. Trimming left V 3 bases short and J 4 bases short, with 16 bases between.

The V and J genes are TRBV10-1 and TRBJ2-7, with 8 bases that match TRBD2. From germline, CDR1 is WNHNN and CDR2 SYGVQD (reference sequence). J gave up 2 bases and V 2 bases, and 8 bases lay outside the gene matches. The CDR3 extends over 16 amino acids. CDR3 sequence reads: CASSEATSERTYEQYF. The CDR3, as DNA: TGCGCCAGCAGTGAGGCGACTAGCGAGAGAACCTACGAGCAGTACTTC.

The V call is TRBV5-1, the J call TRBJ1-4; TRBD1 aligns across 7 bases. CDR1 SGHRS and CDR2 YFSETQ come from the germline V gene. The CDR3 totals 15 residues. Trimming cost V 4 bases and J 7 bases; bases outside gene matches: 10. The CDR3 region is CASSPTGEVSEKLFF. In DNA, the CDR3 is TGCGCCAGCAGCCCCACAGGGGAAGTGAGTGAAAAACTGTTTTTT. The whole variable domain, remainder taken from reference TRBV5-1 and TRBJ1-4, is KAGVTQTPRYLIKTRGQQVTLSCSPISGHRSVSWYQQTPGQGLQFLFEYFSETQRNKGNFPGRFSGRQFSNSRSEMNVSTLELGDSALYLCASSPTGEVSEKLFFGSGTQLSVL.

The chain recombines TRBV5-1 with TRBJ2-3, with D uncertain. Germline V CDR1 and CDR2: SGHRS, YFSETQ. The CDR3 has 12 residues. The V end lost 2 bases, the J end lost 2 bases, and 3 bases lay between the germline ends. The DNA for the CDR3 is TGCGCCAGCAGCTTAGACACAGATACGCAGTATTTT. Protein: CASSLDTDTQYF. Together with reference TRBV5-1 and TRBJ2-3, the CDR3 gives the full variable domain: KAGVTQTPRYLIKTRGQQVTLSCSPISGHRSVSWYQQTPGQGLQFLFEYFSETQRNKGNFPGRFSGRQFSNSRSEMNVSTLELGDSALYLCASSLDTDTQYFGPGTRLTVL.

This clone was observed a single time. This chain connects TRBV5-1 to TRBJ2-5, with 10 bases fitting TRBD1. The end of the DNA fits TRBJ2-7 better, so the J call may be wrong. The V gene's germline CDR1 is SGHRS and CDR2 YFSETQ. The CDR3 is 15 amino acids. CDR3 bases: TGCGCCAGCAGCTTGGCCGGGACAGGGGTGGGCGAGCAGTACTTC. Its protein is CASSLAGTGVGEQYF.

The chain combines TRBV14 with TRBJ2-3; D is possibly TRBD2 (6 bases). Germline CDR1 reads SGHDN; CDR2 reads FVKESK. V dropped 4 bases and J dropped 2 bases, with 7 bases sitting between them. The CDR3 runs 13 residues. In nucleotides, the CDR3 is TGTGCCAGCAGCCGGGACTTCACAGATACGCAGTATTTT. Its protein product is CASSRDFTDTQYF.

The rearrangement uses TRBV7-9 and TRBJ2-2; 14 bases fit TRBD2. The germline V gene has CDR1 SEHNR and CDR2 FQNEAQ (reference sequence). V was clipped by 5 bases and J by 0 bases; unmatched bases: 2. The CDR3 is made up of 17 amino acids. The CDR3 nucleotides read TGTGCCAGCAGCATGGGACTAGCGGGAGCGAACACCGGGGAGCTGTTTTTT. Its protein product is CASSMGLAGANTGELFF.

The rearrangement joins TRBV11-2 to TRBJ2-7, with no clear D. The CDR3 is 14 residues long. V was cut by 1 base and J by 3 bases, with 10 bases left in between. Germline V gene data show CDR1 as SGHAT and CDR2 as FQNNGV. The CDR3 loop is CASSLGVSVYEQYF. DNA of the CDR3: TGTGCCAGCAGCTTAGGGGTCAGTGTCTACGAGCAGTACTTC.

The J gene is TRBJ1-5, the V gene TRBV5-8, with 9 bases identical to TRBD1. Germline trimming cut 4 bases from V and 3 bases from J; bases unmatched to any gene: 8. Looked up from germline, CDR1 is SGHTS and CDR2 is YDEGEE. The length of the CDR3 is 16 residues. CDR3: CASSPPGTGPNQPQHF. In DNA, the CDR3 is TGTGCCAGCAGCCCCCCAGGGACAGGGCCCAATCAGCCCCAGCATTTT.

In this sample, this clone turned up a few times. The J gene is TRBJ1-2, the V gene TRBV11-2, with a tentative D call TRBD1 (5 bases). Germline CDR1 and CDR2: SGHAT and FQNNGV. The CDR3 is made up of 15 amino acids. V was trimmed by 0 bases and J by 7 bases, leaving 15 bases between them. The CDR3 region is CASSLDAGAGLGYTF. The CDR3 region has the DNA TGTGCCAGCAGCTTAGATGCTGGGGCAGGGCTTGGCTACACCTTC.

This chain links TRBV10-3 with TRBJ2-3; 12 nucleotides align to TRBD1. This CDR3 is built from 15 residues. From germline, CDR1 is ENHRY and CDR2 SYGVKD. The junction had 6 bases not matched to a gene; V was cut back by 6 bases and J by 5 bases. CDR3 sequence reads: CAISLGQGAGDTQYF. In nucleotides, the CDR3 is TGTGCCATCAGCCTGGGACAGGGGGCAGGAGATACGCAGTATTTT.

The chain has TRBV10-3 and TRBJ1-2, with 7 bases aligning to TRBD1. From germline, CDR1 is ENHRY and CDR2 SYGVKD. This CDR3 spans 14 amino acids. V was pared by 6 bases and J by 6 bases, with 10 bases of the junction left unmatched. CDR3 protein: CAIRATGAVNGYTF. DNA for the CDR3: TGTGCCATCAGAGCCACAGGGGCGGTGAATGGCTACACCTTC.

The chain joins TRBV7-9 to TRBJ1-2, with D uncertain. This CDR3 has 13 residues. CDR1 and CDR2 (germline): SEHNR, FQNEAQ (reference sequence). V shed 1 base and J shed 3 bases, with 6 bases lying between them. The CDR3 protein is CASSLVGHYGYTF. As DNA, the CDR3 is TGTGCCAGCAGCTTAGTAGGGCACTATGGCTACACCTTC. Full variable domain (missing parts from reference TRBV7-9 and TRBJ1-2): DTGVSQNPRHKITKRGQNVTFRCDPISEHNRLYWYRQTLGQGPEFLTYFQNEAQLEKSRLLSDRFSAERPKGSFSTLEIQRTEQGDSAMYLCASSLVGHYGYTFGSGTRLTVV.

The chain has TRBV9 and TRBJ2-2; 10 bases align to TRBD2. Germline V gene sequence: CDR1 SGDLS, CDR2 YYNGEE. This CDR3 is built from 18 residues. The junction had 8 bases not matched to a gene; V was cut back by 1 base and J by 2 bases. The CDR3 here is CASSVLASGSDNTGELFF. The DNA for the CDR3 is TGTGCCAGCAGCGTACTTGCTAGCGGGAGTGACAACACCGGGGAGCTGTTTTTT.

The chain recombines TRBV4-3 with TRBJ1-1; possible D gene TRBD1, 6 bases. Trimming shortened V by 1 base and J by 1 base, and 19 bases separated the two germline ends. CDR1 and CDR2 (germline): LGHNA, YSLEER. CDR3 length equals 18 residues. This CDR3 is CASSQGVGGGKRNTEAFF. For the CDR3, the DNA is TGCGCCAGCAGCCAAGGGGTGGGAGGGGGAAAAAGGAACACTGAAGCTTTCTTT.

Details on this clone: This sample includes further DNA sequences coding for the same CDR3. The chain has TRBV7-2 and TRBJ2-7; D is perhaps TRBD1 (6 bases). This CDR3 has 14 residues. Trimming removed 1 base from V and 2 bases from J, with 9 bases in between. Germline V gene lookup returns CDR1 SGHTA and CDR2 FQGNSA. This chain's CDR3 is CASSLGQGTYEQYF. The CDR3 nucleotides read TGTGCCAGCAGCTTAGGGCAGGGGACCTACGAGCAGTACTTC.